A selection of T cell receptor beta chains follows, all from one sample in a study of blood T cell repertoires in COVID-19. Produced via immunoSEQ multiplex PCR; TCRdb's table is partial and in-frame only. Of hundreds of thousands of clones in the sample, 88% were seen once. The sample consisted of peripheral blood. The receptors originated from a young woman with acute or convalescent COVID-19. CDR3s include the opening cysteine and the closing phenylalanine or tryptophan. D genes are given only for firm matches. Part of the rows lack a size; the others show once, few, many or a class for expanded clones.

j_call v_call d_call clone_size cdr3_nt cdr3_aa
TRBJ2-1 TRBV19 TRBD2 NA TGTGCCAGTAGCACCGAAGGGAGGCTAGCGGGAGTCCACAATGAGCAGTTCTTC CASSTEGRLAGVHNEQFF
TRBJ2-7 TRBV15 TRBD1 NA TGTGCCACCGGGACAGGGGTCGGAGAGCAGTACTTC CATGTGVGEQYF
TRBJ2-2 TRBV12-3/TRBV12-4 NA NA TGTGCTATTAGCGGGAACACCGGGGAGCTGTTTTTT CAISGNTGELFF
TRBJ2-1 TRBV5-5 TRBD1 NA TGTGCCAGCAGCCTTGGGACAGGGATACCCGAGTTCTTC CASSLGTGIPEFF
TRBJ2-7 TRBV7-9 TRBD1 NA TGTGCCAGCAGCTCCGGGCAGGGGGCCTACGAGCAGTACTTC CASSSGQGAYEQYF
TRBJ1-1 TRBV29-1 TRBD1 NA TGCAGCGTCAGACAGGGGGCCCGGACTGAAGCTTTCTTT CSVRQGARTEAFF
TRBJ2-1 TRBV7-8 TRBD2 NA TGTGCCAGCAGCCCCAGACTAGCGGGAGGGTCCTACAATGAGCAGTTCTTC CASSPRLAGGSYNEQFF
TRBJ2-7 TRBV4-3 TRBD2 NA TGCGCCAGCAGCCAAGATCTAGCGGGATCGTACGAGCAGTACTTC CASSQDLAGSYEQYF
TRBJ2-3 TRBV29-1 NA NA TGCAGCGCATCGTTCGGTCGCACAGATACGCAGTATTTT CSASFGRTDTQYF
TRBJ1-5 TRBV19 TRBD1 NA TGTGCCACCTCGACAGGGCGGAGAAAGCCCCAGCATTTT CATSTGRRKPQHF
TRBJ2-7 TRBV27 TRBD1 once TGTGCCAGCAGTGGACAGGGCTACGAGCAGTACTTC CASSGQGYEQYF